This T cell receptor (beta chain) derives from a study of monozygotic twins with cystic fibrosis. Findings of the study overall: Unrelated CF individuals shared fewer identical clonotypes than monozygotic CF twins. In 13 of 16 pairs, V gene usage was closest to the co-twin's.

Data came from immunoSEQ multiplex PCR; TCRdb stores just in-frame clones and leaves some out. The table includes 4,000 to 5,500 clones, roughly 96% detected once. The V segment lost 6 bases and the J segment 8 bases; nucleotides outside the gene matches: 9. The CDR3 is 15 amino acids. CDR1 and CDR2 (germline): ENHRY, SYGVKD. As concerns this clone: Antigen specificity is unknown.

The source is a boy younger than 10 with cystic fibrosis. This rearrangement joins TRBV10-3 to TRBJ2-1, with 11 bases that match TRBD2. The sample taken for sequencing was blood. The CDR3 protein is CAISPGLAGGDEQFF. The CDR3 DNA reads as TGTGCCATCAGCCCCGGTCTAGCGGGGGGAGATGAGCAGTTCTTC.